A selection of T cell receptor beta chains follows, all from one sample in a study of blood T cell repertoires in COVID-19. The data were produced by immunoSEQ multiplex PCR, yet TCRdb's version contains in-frame clones alone and is incomplete. Among a few hundred thousand clones listed, around nine tenths were seen once. Sequencing was carried out using peripheral blood. These receptors were taken from a woman in her thirties with COVID-19, enrolled during active disease. The CDR3 runs from the conserved cysteine through the conserved F or W. D genes are given only for firm matches. Rows give clone size only sometimes, using once, few, many, or a class for an expanded clone.

>.|.|TRBV20-1|TRBJ2-3
CSARASSTQYF
TGCAGTGCTAGGGCTAGCTCTACGCAGTATTTT
>once|.|TRBV19|TRBJ1-6
CASSLTGRGNSPLHF
TGTGCCAGTAGCCTGACCGGTCGGGGGAATTCACCCCTCCACTTT
>.|TRBD1|TRBV4-1|TRBJ1-6
CASSQDRKIRGSPLHF
TGCGCCAGCAGCCAAGATCGGAAGATCAGGGGGTCACCCCTCCACTTT
>.|.|TRBV5-1|TRBJ2-7
CASSPYVLGGRSYEQYF
TGCGCCAGCAGCCCTTACGTCCTCGGGGGGCGATCCTACGAGCAGTACTTC
>.|.|TRBV3-1/TRBV3-2|TRBJ2-2
CASSQGWPGGINTGELFF
TGTGCCAGCAGCCAAGGGTGGCCTGGCGGAATCAACACCGGGGAGCTGTTTTTT
>.|.|TRBV3-1/TRBV3-2|TRBJ2-7
CASSQVPLYEQYF
TGTGCCAGCAGCCAAGTCCCCCTCTACGAGCAGTACTTC
>.|TRBD2|TRBV30|TRBJ2-3
CAWKRGIGGSKTDTQYF
TGTGCCTGGAAACGGGGGATAGGCGGGAGTAAGACAGATACGCAGTATTTT
>.|.|TRBV15|TRBJ2-1
CATSPDRWGNEQFF
TGTGCCACCAGTCCCGACAGGTGGGGCAATGAGCAGTTCTTC
>.|.|TRBV6-5|TRBJ1-5
CASSYSGRGPQHF
TGTGCCAGCAGTTACTCTGGGAGGGGTCCCCAGCATTTT
>.|.|TRBV5-1|TRBJ1-4
CASSLAVGSKLFF
TGCGCCAGCAGCTTGGCCGTGGGGAGTAAACTGTTTTTT
>.|.|TRBV6-1|TRBJ1-3
CASSPQGQTGNTIYF
TGTGCCAGCAGTCCTCAGGGGCAGACTGGAAACACCATATATTTT
>.|.|TRBV7-9|TRBJ2-7
CASSFDRIYEQYF
TGTGCCAGCAGCTTCGACAGGATCTACGAGCAGTACTTC
>.|.|TRBV29-1|TRBJ2-5
CSVPYTGNQETQYF
TGCAGCGTTCCATACACAGGGAACCAAGAGACCCAGTACTTC
>few|TRBD2|TRBV2|TRBJ2-3
CASSGAGGTDTQYF
TGTGCCAGCAGTGGCGCGGGAGGCACAGATACGCAGTATTTT
>.|.|TRBV20-1|TRBJ1-2
CSASGLLGYTF
TGCAGTGCTTCGGGACTTCTGGGCTACACCTTC
>.|.|TRBV28|TRBJ2-7
CASSLYGESSYEQYF
TGTGCCAGCAGTTTATACGGAGAGAGCTCCTACGAGCAGTACTTC
>.|.|TRBV24-1|TRBJ1-5
CATSGGANQPQHF
TGTGCCACCTCGGGGGGGGCTAATCAGCCCCAGCATTTT
>.|TRBD2|TRBV11-1|TRBJ2-7
CASRQGGRANEQYF
TGTGCCAGCCGACAGGGCGGGAGGGCCAACGAGCAGTACTTC
>.|TRBD1|TRBV6-5|TRBJ2-2
CASSGDRNTGELFF
TGTGCCAGCAGCGGGGACAGGAACACCGGGGAGCTGTTTTTT
>.|.|TRBV29-1|TRBJ2-7
CSVEGLSYEQYF
TGCAGCGTTGAAGGACTTTCCTACGAGCAGTACTTC
>.|.|TRBV5-4|TRBJ1-1
CASSLAQQNTEAFF
TGTGCCAGCAGCTTGGCACAGCAGAACACTGAAGCTTTCTTT
>.|TRBD1|TRBV7-3|TRBJ2-6
CASSLTGGISGANVLTF
TGTGCCAGCAGCTTAACAGGGGGCATCTCTGGGGCCAACGTCCTGACTTTC
>.|.|TRBV2|TRBJ1-1
CASSAQGNTEAFF
TGTGCCAGCAGTGCACAGGGTAACACTGAAGCTTTCTTT
>few|TRBD2|TRBV3-1/TRBV3-2|TRBJ2-7
CASSQGGGHEQYF
TGTGCCAGCAGCCAGGGCGGGGGGCACGAGCAGTACTTC
>few|TRBD1|TRBV4-3|TRBJ2-7
CASSPGTGSYEQYF
TGCGCCAGCAGCCCCGGGACAGGCTCCTACGAGCAGTACTTC
>.|.|TRBV30|TRBJ1-3
CAWRPLGTTIYF
TGTGCCTGGAGGCCCCTCGGTACCACCATATATTTT
>few|TRBD1|TRBV30|TRBJ1-1
CACDRGGTEAFF
TGTGCCTGTGACAGGGGGGGGACTGAAGCTTTCTTT
>.|.|TRBV7-6|TRBJ2-7
CASSLDQGSEQYF
TGTGCCAGCAGCTTAGACCAGGGCAGCGAGCAGTACTTC
>.|.|TRBV6-5|TRBJ2-7
CASRETTYEQYF
TGTGCCAGCAGAGAGACAACCTACGAGCAGTACTTC
>.|.|TRBV3-1/TRBV3-2|TRBJ1-2
CASSQRPDSGYGYTF
TGTGCCAGCAGCCAAAGGCCGGACAGCGGATATGGCTACACCTTC
>.|TRBD2|TRBV5-4|TRBJ2-7
CASSLTSGRHEQYF
TGTGCCAGCAGCTTGACTAGCGGGAGACACGAGCAGTACTTC
>.|TRBD2|TRBV19|TRBJ2-1
CASSIGGGNEQFF
TGTGCCAGTAGTATAGGGGGGGGCAATGAGCAGTTCTTC
>.|.|TRBV6-5|TRBJ2-5
CASSYAAQETQYF
TGTGCCAGCAGTTACGCTGCGCAAGAGACCCAGTACTTC
>.|.|TRBV19|TRBJ2-5
CASRASGVATQYF
TGTGCCAGTAGGGCTTCGGGGGTCGCGACCCAGTACTTC
>.|TRBD1|TRBV28|TRBJ2-1
CASRGTGGAYGEQFF
TGTGCCAGCAGGGGGACAGGGGGCGCTTATGGTGAGCAGTTCTTC
>.|TRBD2|TRBV29-1|TRBJ2-1
CSHRASGRYNEQFF
TGCAGCCATAGGGCTAGCGGGAGGTACAATGAGCAGTTCTTC
>once|.|TRBV2|TRBJ2-2
CASSARERTGELFF
TGTGCCAGCAGTGCACGGGAGAGGACCGGGGAGCTGTTTTTT
>.|.|TRBV28|TRBJ1-2
CASSITGTYGYTF
TGTGCCAGCAGTATCACAGGGACCTATGGCTACACCTTC
>.|TRBD2|TRBV7-8|TRBJ2-1
CASSSLSGRSDNEQFF
TGTGCCAGCAGCTCCCTTAGCGGGAGAAGCGACAATGAGCAGTTCTTC
>.|.|TRBV5-4|TRBJ1-1
CASSFRGGATEAFF
TGTGCCAGCAGCTTTAGGGGGGGGGCCACTGAAGCTTTCTTT
>once|TRBD1|TRBV11-2|TRBJ2-3
CASSLGTGGVRTDTQYF
TGTGCCAGCAGCTTAGGAACAGGGGGCGTCCGCACAGATACGCAGTATTTT
>.|.|TRBV20-1|TRBJ1-5
CSASSGEAQPQHF
TGCAGTGCTAGTTCGGGGGAAGCTCAGCCCCAGCATTTT